The rows below give T cell receptor beta chains drawn from one sample of a study of blood T cell repertoires in COVID-19. Data came from immunoSEQ multiplex PCR; TCRdb stores just in-frame clones and leaves some out. The sample lists some 70,000 clones; around 88% were seen once. Source material: peripheral blood. These receptors were obtained from a woman aged 70-85 years with acute or convalescent COVID-19. Each CDR3 is given with its conserved first and last residue. The D gene is left open where the match is weak. For some rows the clone size is stated as once, few or many, or as a class when expanded; others skip it.

>TRBV28|TRBJ1-4|TRBD1|few
TGTGCCAGCAGTTTCCGGGACAGGGGAAATAGGGAAAAACTGTTTTTT
CASSFRDRGNREKLFF
>TRBV13|TRBJ2-6|TRBD1|-
TGTGCCAGCAGCTTGGGTCAGGGGGTTACTGGGGCCAACGTCCTGACTTTC
CASSLGQGVTGANVLTF
>TRBV18|TRBJ1-5|-|-
TGTGCCAGCTCACCATCCGGCGGGAATCAGCCCCAGCATTTT
CASSPSGGNQPQHF
>TRBV5-6|TRBJ2-7|-|-
TGTGCCAGCAGCTTGGACAGCCTGCCCTACGAGCAGTACTTC
CASSLDSLPYEQYF
>TRBV27|TRBJ1-2|TRBD1|few
TGTGCCAGCAGCCGGACAGGGCCCTATGGCTACACCTTC
CASSRTGPYGYTF
>TRBV3-1/TRBV3-2|TRBJ2-3|TRBD1|-
TGTGCCAGCAGCCTGCAATTTCGGACAGGGAGCACAGATACGCAGTATTTT
CASSLQFRTGSTDTQYF
>TRBV2|TRBJ1-2|-|-
TGTGCCAGCAGAGCGGGCACCTATGGCTACACCTTC
CASRAGTYGYTF
>TRBV10-3|TRBJ2-2|-|-
TGTGCCATCAGTGGGAGGGAGAACACCGGGGAGCTGTTTTTT
CAISGRENTGELFF
>TRBV5-6|TRBJ1-1|-|-
TGTGCCAGCAGCTGGGGAGGGGCTGAAGCTTTCTTT
CASSWGGAEAFF
>TRBV5-1|TRBJ2-1|-|-
TGCGCCAGCAGAGGACAACAGGGCAATGAGCAGTTCTTC
CASRGQQGNEQFF
>TRBV28|TRBJ1-1|-|-
TGTGCCAGCAGTTTCGACAAGAACACTGAAGCTTTCTTT
CASSFDKNTEAFF
>TRBV28|TRBJ1-5|-|-
TGTGCCAGCAGTCAACCCACAGGGAATCAGCCCCAGCATTTT
CASSQPTGNQPQHF
>TRBV29-1|TRBJ2-1|TRBD1|-
TGCAGCGTTCAGAGGACCTACTACTCCGGGACAGGGGGGAACAATGAGCAGTTCTTC
CSVQRTYYSGTGGNNEQFF
>TRBV28|TRBJ2-7|TRBD2|-
TGTGCCAGCAACCTTGGTGGTAGCGGGGGGTCCTACGAGCAGTACTTC
CASNLGGSGGSYEQYF
>TRBV6-5|TRBJ2-7|-|-
TGTGCCAGCAGTTCCAGGGATCGCGAGCAGTACTTC
CASSSRDREQYF
>TRBV10-1|TRBJ2-2|TRBD1|-
TGCGCCAGCAGTATTCAGGGGGCGCTGGGTCAGGGCACCGGGGAGCTGTTTTTT
CASSIQGALGQGTGELFF
>TRBV28|TRBJ1-1|TRBD1|-
TGTGCCAGCGGACCCGGGACAGGGATGATGGGTGAAGCTTTCTTT
CASGPGTGMMGEAFF
>TRBV2|TRBJ2-7|TRBD1|-
TGTGCCAGCAGTGTTAGGGGACAGGTGGCGGACGAGCAGTACTTC
CASSVRGQVADEQYF
>TRBV7-3|TRBJ2-3|TRBD1|-
TGTGCCAGCAGCTTAACGGGGGGACAGGGGACAGATACGCAGTATTTT
CASSLTGGQGTDTQYF